This T cell receptor (beta chain) was recorded in a study of shared clonotypes between healthy human individuals. Study at large: A donor's plate count was three for CD4 naive and three for CD4 memory; CD8 naive had two and CD8 memory one.

Study findings and constraints: Clonotype sharing among donors was expected to depend on sequencing depth. The study generally estimated greater richness for naive than memory subsets. Compared with clonotypes that all four donors shared, non-shared clonotypes had lower generation probabilities.

Naive CD8 cells lacked CD45RO and underwent positive selection for CCR7, leaving out terminally differentiated effector memory CD45RA+ cells. Clones were sequenced by immunoSEQ multiplex PCR, and TCRdb holds only the in-frame ones, with some missing. Here the sample spans roughly 2 million clones, about 94% being singletons. In regard to this clone: Antigen specificity is unknown.

The specimen sequenced was naive CD8+ T cells sorted from blood. This receptor was taken from a man in his late teens or twenties in good health.

CDR3 in DNA: TGTGCCAGCAGTTTATTGCGGGGGGATAACACCGGGGAGCTGTTTTTT. It specifies CASSLLRGDNTGELFF. This sequence joins TRBV28 and TRBJ2-2; TRBD2 matches 8 bases. This CDR3 region has 16 residues. V gave up 1 base and J gave up 2 bases; unmatched junction bases: 3. Germline values: CDR1 MDHEN, CDR2 SYDVKM.